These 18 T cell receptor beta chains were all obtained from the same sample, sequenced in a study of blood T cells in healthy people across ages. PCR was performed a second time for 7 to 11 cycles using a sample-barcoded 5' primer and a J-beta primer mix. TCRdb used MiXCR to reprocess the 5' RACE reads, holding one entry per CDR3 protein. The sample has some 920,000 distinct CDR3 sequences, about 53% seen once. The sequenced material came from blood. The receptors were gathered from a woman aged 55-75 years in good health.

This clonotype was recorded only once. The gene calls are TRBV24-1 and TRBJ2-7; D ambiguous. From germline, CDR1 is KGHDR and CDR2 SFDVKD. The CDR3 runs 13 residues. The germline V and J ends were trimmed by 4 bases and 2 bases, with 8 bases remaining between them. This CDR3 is CATSDSNPYEQYF. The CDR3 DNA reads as TGTGCCACCAGTGACTCTAACCCCTACGAGCAGTACTTC.

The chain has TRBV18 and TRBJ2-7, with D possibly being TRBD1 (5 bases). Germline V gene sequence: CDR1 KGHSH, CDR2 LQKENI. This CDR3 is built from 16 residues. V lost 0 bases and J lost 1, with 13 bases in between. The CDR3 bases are TGTGCCAGCTCACCACCGGCAGGGCTCCTATCCTACGAGCAGTACTTC. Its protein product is CASSPPAGLLSYEQYF.

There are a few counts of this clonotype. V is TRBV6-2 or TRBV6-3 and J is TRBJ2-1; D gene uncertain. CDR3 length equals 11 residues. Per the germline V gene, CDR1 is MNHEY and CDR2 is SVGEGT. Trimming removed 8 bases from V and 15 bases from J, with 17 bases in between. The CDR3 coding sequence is TGTGCCAGCGGGAAGGGTCCTCCCGGGTTCTTC. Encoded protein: CASGKGPPGFF.

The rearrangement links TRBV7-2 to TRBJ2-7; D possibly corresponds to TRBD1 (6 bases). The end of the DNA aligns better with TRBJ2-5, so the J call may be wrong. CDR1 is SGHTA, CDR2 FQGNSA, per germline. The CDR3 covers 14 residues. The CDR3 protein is CASSGPQGMQTQYF. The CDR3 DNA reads TGTGCCAGCAGCGGTCCACAGGGTATGCAGACCCAGTACTTC.

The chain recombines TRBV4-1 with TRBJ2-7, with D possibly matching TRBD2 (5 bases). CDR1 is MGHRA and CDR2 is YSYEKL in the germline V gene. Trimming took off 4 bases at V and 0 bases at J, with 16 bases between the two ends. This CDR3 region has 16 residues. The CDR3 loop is CASSRALAFSSYEQYF. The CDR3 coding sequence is TGCGCCAGCAGCCGAGCGTTAGCGTTCAGCTCCTACGAGCAGTACTTC.

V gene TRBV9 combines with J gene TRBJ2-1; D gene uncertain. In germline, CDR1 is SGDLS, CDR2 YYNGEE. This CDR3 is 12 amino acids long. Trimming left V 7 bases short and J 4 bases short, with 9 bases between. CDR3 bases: TGTGCCAGCGCAAAGCAGTACAATGAGCAGTTCTTC. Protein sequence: CASAKQYNEQFF.

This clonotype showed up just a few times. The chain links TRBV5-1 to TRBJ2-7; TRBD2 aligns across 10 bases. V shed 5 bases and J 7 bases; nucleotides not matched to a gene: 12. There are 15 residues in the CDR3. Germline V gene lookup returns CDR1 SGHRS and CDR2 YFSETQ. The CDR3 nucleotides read TGCGCCAGCAGTTCCGTAGCGGGAGGTTCGGGAGAGCAGTACTTC. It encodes CASSSVAGGSGEQYF.

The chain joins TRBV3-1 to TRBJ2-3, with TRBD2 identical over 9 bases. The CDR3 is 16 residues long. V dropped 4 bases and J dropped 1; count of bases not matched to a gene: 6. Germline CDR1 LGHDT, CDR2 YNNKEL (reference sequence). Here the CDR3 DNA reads TGTGCCAGCAGCCGCGGGCCTAGCGGGGGCACAGATACGCAGTATTTT. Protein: CASSRGPSGGTDTQYF.

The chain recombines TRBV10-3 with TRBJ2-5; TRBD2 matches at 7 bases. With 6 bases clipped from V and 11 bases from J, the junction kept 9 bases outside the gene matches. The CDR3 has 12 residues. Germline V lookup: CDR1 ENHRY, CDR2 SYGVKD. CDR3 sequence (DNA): TGTGCCATCAGCGGACTAGGGCGCGGGCAGTACTTC. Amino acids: CAISGLGRGQYF.

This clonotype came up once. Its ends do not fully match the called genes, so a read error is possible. CDR3 coding DNA: TGTGCCAGCAATGAACAGCAGGAATATAATCAAGAGACCCAGTACTTC. Amino acid sequence: CASNEQQEYNQETQYF. The chain has TRBV2 and TRBJ2-5; D gene ambiguous. CDR1 SNHLY and CDR2 FYNNEI come from the germline V gene. CDR3 length: 16 amino acids.

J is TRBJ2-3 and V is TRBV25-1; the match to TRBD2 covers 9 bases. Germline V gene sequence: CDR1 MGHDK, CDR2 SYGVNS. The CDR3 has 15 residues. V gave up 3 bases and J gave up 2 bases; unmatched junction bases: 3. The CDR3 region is CASSDSGRNTDTQYF. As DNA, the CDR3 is TGTGCCAGCAGTGATAGCGGGAGAAACACAGATACGCAGTATTTT.

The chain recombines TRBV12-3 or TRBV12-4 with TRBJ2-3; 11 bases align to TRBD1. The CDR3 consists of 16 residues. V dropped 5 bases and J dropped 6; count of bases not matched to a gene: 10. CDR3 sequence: CASSPSGQGAKDTQYF. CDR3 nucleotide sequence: TGTGCCAGCAGTCCTAGTGGACAGGGGGCTAAGGATACGCAGTATTTT.

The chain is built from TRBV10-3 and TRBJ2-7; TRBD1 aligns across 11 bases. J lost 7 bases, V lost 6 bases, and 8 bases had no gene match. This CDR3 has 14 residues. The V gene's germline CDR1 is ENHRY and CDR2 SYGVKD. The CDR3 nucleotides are TGTGCCATCAGGGGGGACAGGGGGACGAATGAGCAGTACTTC. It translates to CAIRGDRGTNEQYF.

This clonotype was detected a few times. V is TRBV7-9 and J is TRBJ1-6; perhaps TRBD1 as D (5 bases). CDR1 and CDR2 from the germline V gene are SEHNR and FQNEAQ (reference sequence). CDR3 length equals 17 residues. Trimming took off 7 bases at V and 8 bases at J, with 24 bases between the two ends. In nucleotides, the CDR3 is TGTGCCAGCATCCTAAAGGGGAGCCCCCAAAGGGATTCACCCCTCCACTTT. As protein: CASILKGSPQRDSPLHF.

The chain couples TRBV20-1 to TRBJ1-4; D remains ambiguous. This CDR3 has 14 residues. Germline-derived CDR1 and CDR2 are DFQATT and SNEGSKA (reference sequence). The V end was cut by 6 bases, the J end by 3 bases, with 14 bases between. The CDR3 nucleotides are TGCAGTGCGAGATTGGGCTTTCCTAATGAAAAACTGTTTTTT. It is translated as CSARLGFPNEKLFF.

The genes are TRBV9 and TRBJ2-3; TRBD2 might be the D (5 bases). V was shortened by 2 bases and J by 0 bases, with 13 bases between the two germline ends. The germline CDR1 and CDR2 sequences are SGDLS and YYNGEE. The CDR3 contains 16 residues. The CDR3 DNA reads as TGTGCCAGCAGCGTGAAAGGGAGATCTAGCACAGATACGCAGTATTTT. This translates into CASSVKGRSSTDTQYF. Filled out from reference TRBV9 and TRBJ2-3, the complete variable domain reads DSGVTQTPKHLITATGQRVTLRCSPRSGDLSVYWYQQSLDQGLQFLIQYYNGEERAKGNILERFSAQQFPDLHSELNLSSLELGDSALYFCASSVKGRSSTDTQYFGPGTRLTVL.

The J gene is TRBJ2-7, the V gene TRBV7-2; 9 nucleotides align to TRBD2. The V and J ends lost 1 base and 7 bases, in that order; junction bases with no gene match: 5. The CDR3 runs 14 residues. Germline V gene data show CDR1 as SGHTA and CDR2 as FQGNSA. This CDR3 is CASSLEWLAGEQYF. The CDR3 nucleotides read TGTGCCAGCAGCTTAGAATGGCTAGCGGGGGAGCAGTACTTC.

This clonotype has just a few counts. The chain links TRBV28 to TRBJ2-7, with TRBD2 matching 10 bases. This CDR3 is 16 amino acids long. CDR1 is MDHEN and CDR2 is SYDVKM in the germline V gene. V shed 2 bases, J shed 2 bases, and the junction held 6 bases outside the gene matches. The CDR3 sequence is CASSLRSGRTTYEQYF. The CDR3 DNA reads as TGTGCCAGCAGTTTACGTAGCGGGAGGACGACCTACGAGCAGTACTTC.